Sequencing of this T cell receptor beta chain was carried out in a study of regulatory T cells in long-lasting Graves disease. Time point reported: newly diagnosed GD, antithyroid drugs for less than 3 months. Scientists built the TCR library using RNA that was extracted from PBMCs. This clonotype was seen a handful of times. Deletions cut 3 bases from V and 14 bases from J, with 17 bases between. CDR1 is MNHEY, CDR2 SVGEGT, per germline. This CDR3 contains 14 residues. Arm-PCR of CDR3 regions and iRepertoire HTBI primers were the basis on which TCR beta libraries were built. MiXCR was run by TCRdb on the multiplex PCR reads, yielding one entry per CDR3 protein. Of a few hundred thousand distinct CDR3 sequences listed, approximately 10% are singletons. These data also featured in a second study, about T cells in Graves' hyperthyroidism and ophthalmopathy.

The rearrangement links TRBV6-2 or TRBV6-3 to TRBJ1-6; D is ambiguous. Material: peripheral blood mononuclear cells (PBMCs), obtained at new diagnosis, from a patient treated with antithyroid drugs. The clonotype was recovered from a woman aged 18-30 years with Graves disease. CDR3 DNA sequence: TGTGCCAGCAGTTATCTGGGGTGGGCCGCGTCCCTCCACTTT. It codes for CASSYLGWAASLHF.